The source of this TCR beta chain is a study of blood T cell repertoires in COVID-19 (dated by TCRdb to about 2020). For context, the study as a whole: Samples covering the acute and convalescent phases of COVID-19 were provided by collaborators in the United States, Italy and Spain. The samples were drawn from the first 160 participants of the ongoing ImmuneRACE study and from 1,200 or so subjects provided by 6 global collaborators. Deeply sampled blood TCRbeta repertoires from subjects exposed to, actively infected with, or recovered from COVID-19 were included in the dataset. The repertoires were released in a freely available public database meant as a resource for research on the immune response to SARS-CoV-2. Where HLA class I and class II types were available, the types were taken from metadata supplied by the sample provider, not from assay-based typing. The prospective study material was composed of cDNA or gDNA derived from T cells, B-cell-depleted T cells, or PBMCs. The sample metadata nearly always contained a de-identified subject ID, COVID-19 status, age in years and sex.

The immunoSEQ Assay, a bias-controlled multiplex PCR, was used to amplify TCRbeta CDR3 regions from genomic DNA. Turning to the authors' computational methods: The number of nucleated cells in each sample was estimated from the amplification of reference gene primers within the assay. To quantify the absolute abundance of each unique TCRbeta CDR3 rearrangement, sequence reads were collapsed and filtered. Productive Simpson clonality was computed per sample as the square root of Simpson's diversity index over productive rearrangements. TCRdb took this table from immuneACCESS and kept in-frame rearrangements with V and J called. Such tables lack part of the clones; where checked against another copy, unresolved V genes explain under half of the gap, and the rest is unexplained. V, J and clone size reflect that table, while D and trimming were determined from the DNA. The table for this sample lists 250,000 or so clones; 70% to 90% of them were counted only once. 3% of the sample lies in the top ten.

Each collaborating institution followed its own protocols to collect whole blood in K2EDTA tubes. Collaborator samples were shipped for TCRbeta analysis as frozen whole blood, isolated PBMCs, or DNA extracted from either sample type. Points the paper makes about the study in general: How much clinical and demographic metadata was included differed by source and by participant, and the metadata was provided uncurated.

From V the trimming removes 2 bases and from J it removes 5 bases, while the gene matches leave 8 bases of the junction unaccounted for. The CDR3 covers 16 residues, taking in both the cysteine and the phenylalanine. Only the CDR3 region is kept as DNA, spanning 48 bases read in frame from base 1. Taken from the germline V gene, the CDR1 and CDR2 loops are KGHDR and SFDVKD. Points on this clone: Its antigen is not yet known. No much larger clone is present one base from it, and per-base qualities are unavailable.

This receptor was taken from a woman younger than 45 with active or convalescent COVID-19. The rearranged chain carries TRBV24-1 and TRBJ2-5; 9 central bases correspond to TRBD1. The sequenced material came from peripheral blood. The CDR3 protein sequence reads: CATSDSPPTGGETQYF. Here is the DNA: TGTGCCACCAGTGATTCTCCCCCGACAGGGGGGGAGACCCAGTACTTC.